The T cell receptor beta chain described here comes from a study of PD-1 blockade in classical Hodgkin lymphoma (dated by TCRdb to 2018 to 2021). Concerning the study at large: Nivolumab dosing was 3 mg/kg intravenously every 2 weeks, continuing until either disease progression or unacceptable toxicity. The study used TCR beta sequencing and CyTOF to define a peripheral blood immune signature of response to PD-1 blockade in classical Hodgkin lymphoma.

The Qiagen DNeasy kit was used to extract genomic DNA both from unsorted PBMCs and from the negatively selected CD4+ and CD8+ fractions. Amplification of TCR beta CDR3 regions was done by immunoSEQ multiplex PCR with primers that anneal to V and J segments. Amplification bias was minimized using a synthetic immune receptor repertoire, and residual bias was removed computationally after sequencing. The study's own analysis went as follows. Custom Python scripts were used to quantify repertoire diversity as the Shannon entropy index. Unsorted, CD4+ and CD8+ repertoires were analyzed separately, except in combined analyses where CD4+ and CD8+ sequences were merged in silico. A clone counted as expanded when the clone's frequency after treatment rose at least 2-fold relative to C1D1, and clones undetected at baseline were given a pseudocount of 0.5. Clones with 0 or 1 copy at C1D1 were classified as singleton clones, and clones with 2 or more copies were classified as non-singleton clones. Clones expanded in unsorted samples were assigned a CD4+, CD8+ or unknown annotation through matching of protein sequences in sorted samples from the same patient. Diversity changes from C1D1 to C4D1 were tested in paired samples using Wilcoxon tests. Sourced from immuneACCESS, this table was stored by TCRdb with only in-frame sequences that have V and J called. A share of the clones is absent; for the studies checked, an unresolved V gene accounts for under half, and the remainder has no known explanation. V and J calls plus clone size are reproduced from that table; the DNA served to infer D and trimming. This sample gives 15,000 to 20,000 clones in total; roughly 77% of them show up just once. The leading ten clones occupy 20% to 25% of the sample.

Of note for this clone: It lacks a known antigen. No clone much larger than this one lies a single base away; base qualities are absent.

V gives up 6 bases and J gives up 6 bases, and the segment between their germline ends measures 14 bases. From cysteine to phenylalanine, the CDR3 is 13 amino acids long. The entry retains the CDR3 DNA only, 39 bases that are in frame from base 1. CDR1 and CDR2 are read off the germline V gene (reference sequence) as LNHDA and SQIVND. Reading the label with the study, this specimen's time point is: cycle 4 day 1 (C4D1), after less than 7 weeks of nivolumab. Relapse after autologous stem cell transplantation had occurred in all trial patients, and cohorts A, B and C were distinguished by prior brentuximab vedotin exposure. The trial cohort comprised 56 patients with relapsed/refractory classical Hodgkin lymphoma whose best overall responses were complete response, partial response or progressive disease. Single-agent nivolumab was administered to trial patients in the multi-cohort phase II CheckMate 205 trial. An independent review committee assessed best overall response by applying the 2007 International Working Group response criteria. Trial PBMCs were collected just before the start of nivolumab (C1D1) and during therapy at cycle 2 day 1 and cycle 4 day 1. Peripheral blood was collected in 8 mL Vacutainer Cell Preparation Tubes, from which PBMCs were isolated by centrifugation and then cryopreserved.

What the research found in general, with its limitations: Baseline TCR diversity was reported to be lower in newly diagnosed patients than in healthy donors and to be lower still in relapsed/refractory patients. The study was limited to a single clinical trial cohort, and causes of repertoire differences, possibly disease activity or prior therapy, remained undefined. By C4D1, a significant rise was seen in CD4+ TCR diversity but not in CD8+ TCR diversity (p=0.0027 vs p=0.16), and the rise was most apparent among complete responders (p=0.02). Among trial patients, those achieving complete response had baseline diversity similar to that of newly diagnosed patients, while diversity was significantly lower in partial responders and progressors. Diversity was lower in patients who began nivolumab less than 1 year after ASCT, so these patients were left out of later analyses to avoid confounding by immune reconstitution.

This receptor was taken from a human donor with classical Hodgkin lymphoma. The chain is assembled from TRBV19 and TRBJ1-2, with no confident D gene call. The specimen comprised peripheral blood mononuclear cells (PBMCs), sampled before the fourth cycle of nivolumab. The nucleotides are TGTGCCAGTAGATACGGGCCGAACGATGGCTACACCTTC. Translated, this is CASRYGPNDGYTF. The full variable domain, completed from the reference TRBV19 and TRBJ1-2 proteins outside the CDR3, reads DGGITQSPKYLFRKEGQNVTLSCEQNLNHDAMYWYRQDPGQGLRLIYYSQIVNDFQKGDIAEGYSVSREKKESFPLTVTSAQKNPTAFYLCASRYGPNDGYTFGSGTRLTVV.